The 22 T cell receptor beta chains presented below share a single source sample, sequenced in a study of CXCR3-negative and CXCR3-positive naive CD8 T cells. Notes on the study in general: For CXCR3-positive naive cells, TRB CDR3s were more hydrophobic than those of CXCR3-negative naive cells.

No cognate antigen is known for these TCRs. The libraries of TRB cDNA were constructed through 5' RACE using UMI labels. Following a re-call of the 5' RACE reads, TCRdb has one entry per CDR3 protein and lacks DNA. Its table lists roughly 80,000 distinct CDR3 sequences. The sample consisted of naive CXCR3+ CD8+ T cells from blood. Subset in this sample: CD45RO-CCR7+CD27+CD95- naive CD8+ T cells expressing CXCR3 (TNR3+). The receptor set was obtained from a human donor in good health. Some clones in this sample may be carry-over from other donors' samples.

The chain links TRBV15 to TRBJ2-7; TCRdb calls TRBD1, which cannot be checked without DNA. Germline V gene data show CDR1 as LNHNV and CDR2 as YYDKDF (reference sequence). The CDR3 is 14 residues long. The CDR3 here is CATSSGGTNYEQYF.

The chain links TRBV7-9 to TRBJ2-7; TCRdb proposes TRBD2, but this gene call is untestable without DNA. The CDR3 is 17 residues long. Looked up from germline, CDR1 is SEHNR and CDR2 is FQNEAQ (reference sequence). The CDR3 is CASSPRLGKTSSYEQYF. The variable domain in full, completed from reference TRBV7-9 and TRBJ2-7, reads DTGVSQNPRHKITKRGQNVTFRCDPISEHNRLYWYRQTLGQGPEFLTYFQNEAQLEKSRLLSDRFSAERPKGSFSTLEIQRTEQGDSAMYLCASSPRLGKTSSYEQYFGPGTRLTVT.

This chain links TRBV12-3 or TRBV12-4 with TRBJ1-2; TCRdb returns TRBD1, unconfirmable since there is no DNA. CDR3 size: 13 residues. The CDR3 loop is CAITGQGENGYTF.

The V call is TRBV29-1, the J call TRBJ1-2; the D call from TCRdb, TRBD1, cannot be confirmed without DNA. Germline values: CDR1 SQVTM, CDR2 ANQGSEA. This CDR3 is 11 amino acids long. The CDR3: CSVIQGTGYTF.

V is TRBV3-1 and J is TRBJ2-5; TCRdb outputs TRBD1, but without DNA this stays unchecked. The CDR3 spans 17 residues. Germline-derived CDR1 and CDR2 are LGHDT and YNNKEL (reference sequence). The CDR3 is CASSQDSEVWGQETQYF.

The chain combines TRBV6-2 or TRBV6-3 with TRBJ1-1; TCRdb's assignment of TRBD1 cannot be checked, as there is no DNA. Per the germline V gene, CDR1 is MNHEY and CDR2 is SVGEGT. The CDR3 sequence is 18 residues long. The CDR3 reads CASSVLGQGGFVNTEAFF.

V gene TRBV6-4 combines with J gene TRBJ2-1; TCRdb's D gene call, TRBD2, goes unchecked for lack of DNA. CDR1 is MRHNA and CDR2 is SNTAGT in the germline V gene. This CDR3 has 16 amino acids. The chain's CDR3 is CASSDSPSGGYNEQFF.

This chain joins TRBV29-1 and TRBJ2-2. This CDR3 region has 13 residues. The germline V gene has CDR1 SQVTM and CDR2 ANQGSEA. The CDR3 spells CSVKGTNTGELFF.

The chain couples TRBV29-1 to TRBJ2-5; the TCRdb call, TRBD1, lacks DNA for checking. This CDR3 region has 12 residues. Germline V gene sequence: CDR1 SQVTM, CDR2 ANQGSEA. CDR3 sequence reads: CSATGLMETQYF.

The chain employs TRBV14 and TRBJ2-7. The CDR3 sequence is 13 residues long. Germline V gene sequence: CDR1 SGHDN, CDR2 FVKESK. The CDR3 here is CASSQAKASEQYF.

The rearrangement joins TRBV23-1 to TRBJ2-1; TCRdb selects TRBD2, and the lack of DNA leaves this call unchecked. TRBV23-1 is assigned to the ORF class and has an uncertain function. The CDR3 has 19 amino acids. The CDR3 reads CASSLKGTPPSSSYNEQFF.

The J gene is TRBJ2-1, the V gene TRBV12-3 or TRBV12-4; TCRdb names TRBD2, which stays unverified in the absence of DNA. There are 14 residues in the CDR3. CDR3 region: CASNLEGPYNEQFF.

The chain couples TRBV3-1 to TRBJ2-7; TCRdb proposes TRBD1, but this gene call is untestable without DNA. The CDR3 extends over 15 amino acids. CDR1 LGHDT and CDR2 YNNKEL come from the germline V gene (reference sequence). CDR3 sequence: CASSQGDRDYSEQYF.

The gene calls are TRBV14 and TRBJ2-1. CDR1 and CDR2 from the germline V gene are SGHDN and FVKESK. The CDR3 has 12 amino acids. The CDR3 sequence is CASSQVLFEQFF. The variable domain in full, with the rest retrieved from reference TRBV14 and TRBJ2-1, is EAGVTQFPSHSVIEKGQTVTLRCDPISGHDNLYWYRRVMGKEIKFLLHFVKESKQDESGMPNNRFLAERTGGTYSTLKVQPAELEDSGVYFCASSQVLFEQFFGPGTRLTVL.

The chain has TRBV9 and TRBJ2-1; there is no DNA to check the TCRdb D call of TRBD1. The germline gives CDR1 SGDLS, CDR2 YYNGEE. This CDR3 is built from 15 residues. The CDR3 region is CASSPTGTVYNEQFF.

The chain joins TRBV28 to TRBJ1-1. Germline CDR1 reads MDHEN; CDR2 reads SYDVKM. The CDR3 has 13 residues. This CDR3 is CASSYRANTEAFF.

The rearrangement uses TRBV6-1 and TRBJ2-2; TCRdb's assignment of TRBD1 cannot be checked, as there is no DNA. CDR3 length equals 17 residues. Germline values: CDR1 MNHNS, CDR2 SASEGT. The CDR3 reads CASSEIGGTSSTGELFF.

V usage is TRBV29-1 and J usage is TRBJ2-1; the D gene TCRdb calls, TRBD2, cannot be checked with no DNA. The CDR3 runs 15 residues. Germline lookup yields CDR1 SQVTM and CDR2 ANQGSEA. This chain's CDR3 is CSVGTSTNLHNEQFF.

V usage is TRBV16 and J usage is TRBJ1-2; checking the TCRdb D call of TRBD1 is not possible without DNA. In germline, CDR1 is KGHSY, CDR2 FQNENV. This CDR3 is built from 15 residues. The CDR3: CASSQGTGGNYGYTF.

The V and J genes are TRBV6-5 and TRBJ1-3. CDR1 is MNHEY and CDR2 is SVGAGI in the germline V gene. The CDR3 has 16 residues. CDR3 sequence: CASSYWAEISGNTIYF.

The J gene is TRBJ1-1, the V gene TRBV27. Germline lookup yields CDR1 MNHEY and CDR2 SMNVEV (reference sequence). CDR3 length equals 14 residues. CDR3 residues: CASSFRAINTEAFF.

The V and J genes are TRBV5-1 and TRBJ1-5; the TCRdb D gene call, TRBD1, has no DNA to confirm it. Germline V gene lookup returns CDR1 SGHRS and CDR2 YFSETQ. This CDR3 comprises 15 residues. Here the CDR3 reads CASSIGTATNQPQHF.